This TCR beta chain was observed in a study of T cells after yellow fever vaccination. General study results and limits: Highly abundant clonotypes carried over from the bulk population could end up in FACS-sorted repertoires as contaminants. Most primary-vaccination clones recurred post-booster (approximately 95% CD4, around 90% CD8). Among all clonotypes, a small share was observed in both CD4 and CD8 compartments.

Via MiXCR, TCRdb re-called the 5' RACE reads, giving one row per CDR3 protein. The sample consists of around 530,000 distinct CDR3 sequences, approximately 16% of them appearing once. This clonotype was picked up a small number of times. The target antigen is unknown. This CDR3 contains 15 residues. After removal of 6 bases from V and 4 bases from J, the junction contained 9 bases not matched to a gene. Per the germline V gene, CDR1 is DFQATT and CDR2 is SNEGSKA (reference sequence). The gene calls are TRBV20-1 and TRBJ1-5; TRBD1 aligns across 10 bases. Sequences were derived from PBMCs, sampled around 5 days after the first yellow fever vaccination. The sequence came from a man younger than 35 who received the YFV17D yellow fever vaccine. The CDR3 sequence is CSARTGGPINQPQHF. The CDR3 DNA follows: TGCAGTGCAAGGACAGGGGGGCCAATTAATCAGCCCCAGCATTTT.